Listed below are T cell receptor beta chains from one sample, sequenced in a study of multiple sclerosis patients with progressive multifocal leukoencephalopathy. Clones were read by immunoSEQ multiplex PCR, and TCRdb kept only the in-frame ones, dropping some. The profile shows approximately 35,000 clones, roughly 87% of them singletons. The sequences come from PBMCs, collected from a patient treated with natalizumab. These receptors came from a human donor with progressive multifocal leukoencephalopathy. CDR3s include the opening cysteine and the closing phenylalanine or tryptophan. Fields, in order: D gene, V gene, J gene, CDR3 protein, CDR3 DNA. A D gene is named only where the DNA matches it firmly.

d_gene: .
v_gene: TRBV2
j_gene: TRBJ1-4
CDR3aa: CASGGDRLGSEKLFF
CDR3nt: TGTGCCAGCGGGGGGGACCGGCTAGGGAGCGAAAAACTGTTTTTT

d_gene: .
v_gene: TRBV11-1
j_gene: TRBJ1-1
CDR3aa: CAGSLRYTEAFF
CDR3nt: TGTGCCGGCAGCTTAAGGTACACTGAAGCTTTCTTT

d_gene: TRBD1
v_gene: TRBV2
j_gene: TRBJ1-1
CDR3aa: CASSTDRGGFEAFF
CDR3nt: TGTGCCAGCAGTACGGACAGGGGAGGGTTTGAAGCTTTCTTT

d_gene: .
v_gene: TRBV7-9
j_gene: TRBJ1-2
CDR3aa: CASTGLPFWGYTF
CDR3nt: TGTGCCAGCACAGGATTACCCTTCTGGGGCTACACCTTC

d_gene: TRBD1
v_gene: TRBV5-4
j_gene: TRBJ2-5
CDR3aa: CASSPGQGLRSGQYF
CDR3nt: TGTGCCAGCAGCCCGGGACAGGGTTTACGGTCGGGCCAGTACTTC

d_gene: .
v_gene: TRBV5-1
j_gene: TRBJ2-7
CDR3aa: CASSLAKMSRGSHEQYF
CDR3nt: TGCGCCAGCAGCCTGGCCAAAATGAGTAGGGGGTCCCACGAGCAGTACTTC

d_gene: TRBD1
v_gene: TRBV30
j_gene: TRBJ1-1
CDR3aa: CAWSTGGPEAFF
CDR3nt: TGTGCCTGGAGCACAGGGGGCCCTGAAGCTTTCTTT

d_gene: .
v_gene: TRBV7-2
j_gene: TRBJ2-7
CDR3aa: CASSLGLPGSYEQYF
CDR3nt: TGTGCCAGCAGCTTAGGACTACCGGGCTCCTACGAGCAGTACTTC

d_gene: TRBD2
v_gene: TRBV12-5
j_gene: TRBJ2-1
CDR3aa: CASGLMRGGPYNEQFF
CDR3nt: TGTGCTAGTGGCCTAATGCGGGGGGGTCCCTACAATGAGCAGTTCTTC

d_gene: .
v_gene: TRBV7-2
j_gene: TRBJ2-4
CDR3aa: CASSPPGVRNIQYF
CDR3nt: TGTGCCAGCAGCCCGCCGGGGGTAAGGAACATTCAGTACTTC

d_gene: TRBD1
v_gene: TRBV5-1
j_gene: TRBJ1-1
CDR3aa: CASSPQGGNTEAFF
CDR3nt: TGCGCCAGCAGCCCCCAGGGGGGGAACACTGAAGCTTTCTTT